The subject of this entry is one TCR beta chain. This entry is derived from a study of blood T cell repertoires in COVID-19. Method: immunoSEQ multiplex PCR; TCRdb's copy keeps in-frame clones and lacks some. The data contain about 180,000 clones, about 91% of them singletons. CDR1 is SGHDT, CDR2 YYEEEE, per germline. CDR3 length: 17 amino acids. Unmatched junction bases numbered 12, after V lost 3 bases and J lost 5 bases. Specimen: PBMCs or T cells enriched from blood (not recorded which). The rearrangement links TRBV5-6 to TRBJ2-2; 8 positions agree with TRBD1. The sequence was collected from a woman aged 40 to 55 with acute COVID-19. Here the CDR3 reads CASSSSYARGRTGELFF. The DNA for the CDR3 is TGTGCCAGCAGCTCCTCCTACGCCAGGGGGCGAACCGGGGAGCTGTTTTTT.